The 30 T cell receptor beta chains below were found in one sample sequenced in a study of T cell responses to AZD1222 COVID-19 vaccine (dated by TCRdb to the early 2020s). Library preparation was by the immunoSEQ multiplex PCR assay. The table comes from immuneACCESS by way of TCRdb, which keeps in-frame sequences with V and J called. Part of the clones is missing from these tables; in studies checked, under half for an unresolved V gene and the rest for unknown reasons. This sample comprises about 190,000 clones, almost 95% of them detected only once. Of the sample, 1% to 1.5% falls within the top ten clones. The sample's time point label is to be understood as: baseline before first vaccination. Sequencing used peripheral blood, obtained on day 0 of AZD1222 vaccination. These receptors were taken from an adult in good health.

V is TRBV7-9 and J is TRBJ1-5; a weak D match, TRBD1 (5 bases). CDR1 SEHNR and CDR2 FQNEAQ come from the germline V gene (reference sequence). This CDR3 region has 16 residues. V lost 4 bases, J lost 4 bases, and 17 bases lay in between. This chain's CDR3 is CASSSREGIANQPQHF. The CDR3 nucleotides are TGTGCCAGCAGCTCACGGGAGGGGATAGCAAATCAGCCCCAGCATTTT.

For the CDR3, the DNA is TGTGCCAGCAGCACGGAGCCTGGTAATTCACCCCTCCACTTT. It is translated as CASSTEPGNSPLHF. V gene TRBV7-9 combines with J gene TRBJ1-6; D ambiguous. This CDR3 has 14 residues. V was cut by 5 bases and J by 6 bases, with 11 bases left in between. Looked up from germline, CDR1 is SEHNR and CDR2 is FQNEAQ (reference sequence). Filled out from reference TRBV7-9 and TRBJ1-6, the complete variable domain reads DTGVSQNPRHKITKRGQNVTFRCDPISEHNRLYWYRQTLGQGPEFLTYFQNEAQLEKSRLLSDRFSAERPKGSFSTLEIQRTEQGDSAMYLCASSTEPGNSPLHFGNGTRLTVT.

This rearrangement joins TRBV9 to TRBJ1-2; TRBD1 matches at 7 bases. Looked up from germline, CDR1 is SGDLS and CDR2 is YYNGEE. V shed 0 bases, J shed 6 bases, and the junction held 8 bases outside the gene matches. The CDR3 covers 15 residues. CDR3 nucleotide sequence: TGTGCCAGCAGCGTAGGAGGGGGCCAGGGCAATGGCTACACCTTC. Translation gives CASSVGGGQGNGYTF.

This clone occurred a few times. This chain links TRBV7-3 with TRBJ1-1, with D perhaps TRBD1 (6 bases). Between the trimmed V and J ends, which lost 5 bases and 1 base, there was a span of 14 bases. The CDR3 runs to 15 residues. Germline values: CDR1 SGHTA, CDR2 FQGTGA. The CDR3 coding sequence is TGTGCCAGCAGCCCTCGCGTGACAGGGAACACTGAAGCTTTCTTT. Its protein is CASSPRVTGNTEAFF.

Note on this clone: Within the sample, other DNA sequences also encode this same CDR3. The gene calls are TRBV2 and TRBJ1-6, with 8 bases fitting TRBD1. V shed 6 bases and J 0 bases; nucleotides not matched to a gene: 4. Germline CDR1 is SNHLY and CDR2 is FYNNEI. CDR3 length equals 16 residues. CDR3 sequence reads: CASSWTGSSYNSPLHF. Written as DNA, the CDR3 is TGTGCCAGCAGCTGGACAGGGAGCTCCTATAATTCACCCCTCCACTTT.

CDR3 bases: TGTGCCAGCAGGACCGGGGGGCCCACAGATACGCAGTATTTT. Amino acid sequence: CASRTGGPTDTQYF. This rearrangement joins TRBV6-5 to TRBJ2-3; a possible D gene is TRBD2 (7 bases). Germline V gene lookup returns CDR1 MNHEY and CDR2 SVGAGI. CDR3 length: 14 residues. V lost 6 bases to trimming and J lost 2 bases, with 12 bases between them.

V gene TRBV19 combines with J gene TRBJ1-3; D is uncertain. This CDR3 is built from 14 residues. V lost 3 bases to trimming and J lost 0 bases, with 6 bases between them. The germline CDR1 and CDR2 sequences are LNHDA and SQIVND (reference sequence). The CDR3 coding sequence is TGTGCCAGTAGTATTCGGGTCTCTGGAAACACCATATATTTT. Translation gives CASSIRVSGNTIYF. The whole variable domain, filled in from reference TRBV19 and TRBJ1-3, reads DGGITQSPKYLFRKEGQNVTLSCEQNLNHDAMYWYRQDPGQGLRLIYYSQIVNDFQKGDIAEGYSVSREKKESFPLTVTSAQKNPTAFYLCASSIRVSGNTIYFGEGSWLTVV.

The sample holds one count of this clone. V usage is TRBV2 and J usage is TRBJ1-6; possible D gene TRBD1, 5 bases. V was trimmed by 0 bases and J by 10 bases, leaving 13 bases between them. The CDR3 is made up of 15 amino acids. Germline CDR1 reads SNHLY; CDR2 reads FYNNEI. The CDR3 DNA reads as TGTGCCAGCAGTGAAGCGTGGGGGGTCGGGTCACCCCTCCACTTT. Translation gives CASSEAWGVGSPLHF.

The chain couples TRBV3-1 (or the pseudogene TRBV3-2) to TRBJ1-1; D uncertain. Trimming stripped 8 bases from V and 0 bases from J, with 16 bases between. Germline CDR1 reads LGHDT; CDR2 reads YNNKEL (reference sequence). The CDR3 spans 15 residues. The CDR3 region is CASSKRGRLNTEAFF. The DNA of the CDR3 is TGTGCCAGCTCGAAGCGTGGACGATTGAACACTGAAGCTTTCTTT.

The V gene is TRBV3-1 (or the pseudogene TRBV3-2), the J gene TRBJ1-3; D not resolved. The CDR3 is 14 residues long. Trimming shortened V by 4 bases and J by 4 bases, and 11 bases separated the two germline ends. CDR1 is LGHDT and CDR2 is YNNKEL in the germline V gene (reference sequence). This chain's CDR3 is CASSPNSGGNTIYF. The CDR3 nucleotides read TGTGCCAGCAGCCCCAATTCCGGGGGAAACACCATATATTTT.

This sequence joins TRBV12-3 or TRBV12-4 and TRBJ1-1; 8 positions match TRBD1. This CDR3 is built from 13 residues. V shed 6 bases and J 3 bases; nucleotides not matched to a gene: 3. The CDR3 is CASSPQGDTEAFF. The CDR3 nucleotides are TGTGCCAGCAGCCCACAGGGGGACACTGAAGCTTTCTTT.

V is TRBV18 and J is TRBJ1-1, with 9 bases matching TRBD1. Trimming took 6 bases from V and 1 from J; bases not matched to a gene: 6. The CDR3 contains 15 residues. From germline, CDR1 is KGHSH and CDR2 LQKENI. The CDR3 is CASSRDRGGNTEAFF. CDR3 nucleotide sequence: TGTGCCAGCTCTCGTGACAGGGGGGGGAACACTGAAGCTTTCTTT.

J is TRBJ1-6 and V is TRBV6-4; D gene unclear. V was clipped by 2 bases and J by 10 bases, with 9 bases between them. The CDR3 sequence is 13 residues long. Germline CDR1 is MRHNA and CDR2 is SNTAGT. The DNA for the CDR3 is TGTGCCAGCAGTGACCACATGGGGTCACCCCTCCACTTT. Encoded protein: CASSDHMGSPLHF.

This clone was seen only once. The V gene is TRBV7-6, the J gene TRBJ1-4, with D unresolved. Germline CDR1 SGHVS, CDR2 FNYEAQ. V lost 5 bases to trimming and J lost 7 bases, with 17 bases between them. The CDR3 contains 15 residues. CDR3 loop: CASSPPSFGGEKLFF. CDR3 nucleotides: TGTGCCAGCAGCCCTCCAAGCTTTGGCGGTGAAAAACTGTTTTTT.

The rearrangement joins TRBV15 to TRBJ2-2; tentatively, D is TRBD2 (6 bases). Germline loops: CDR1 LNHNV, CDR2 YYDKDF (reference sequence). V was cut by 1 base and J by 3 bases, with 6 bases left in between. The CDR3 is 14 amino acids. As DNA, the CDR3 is TGTGCCACCAGCAGAGGGGGGGACACCGGGGAGCTGTTTTTT. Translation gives CATSRGGDTGELFF.

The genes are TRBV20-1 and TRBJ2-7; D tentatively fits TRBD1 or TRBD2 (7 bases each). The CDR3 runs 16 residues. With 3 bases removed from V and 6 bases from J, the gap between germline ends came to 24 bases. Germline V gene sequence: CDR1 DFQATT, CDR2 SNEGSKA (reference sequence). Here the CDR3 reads CSASGGGTGAPAEQYF. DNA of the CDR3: TGCAGTGCTAGTGGGGGGGGAACAGGGGCGCCCGCCGAGCAGTACTTC.

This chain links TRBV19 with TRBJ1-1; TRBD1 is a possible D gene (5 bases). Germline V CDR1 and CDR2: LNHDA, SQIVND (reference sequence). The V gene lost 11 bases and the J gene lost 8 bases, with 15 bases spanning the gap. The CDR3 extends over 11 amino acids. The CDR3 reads CAVQEALEAFF. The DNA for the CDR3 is TGTGCCGTACAGGAGGCACTAGAAGCTTTCTTT.

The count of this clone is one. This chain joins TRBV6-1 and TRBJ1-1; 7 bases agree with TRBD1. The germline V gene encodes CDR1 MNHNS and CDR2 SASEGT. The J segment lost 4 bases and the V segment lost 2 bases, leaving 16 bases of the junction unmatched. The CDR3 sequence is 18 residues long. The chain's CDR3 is CASSEFWDRVREFTEAFF. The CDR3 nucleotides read TGTGCCAGCAGTGAATTTTGGGACAGAGTAAGGGAGTTCACTGAAGCTTTCTTT.

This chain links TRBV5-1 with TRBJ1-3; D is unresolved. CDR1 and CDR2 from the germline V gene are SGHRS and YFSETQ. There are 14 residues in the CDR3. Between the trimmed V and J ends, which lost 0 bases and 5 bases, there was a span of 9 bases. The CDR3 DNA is TGCGCCAGCAGCTTGGAAGGCCTCAGAAACACCATATATTTT. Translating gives CASSLEGLRNTIYF.

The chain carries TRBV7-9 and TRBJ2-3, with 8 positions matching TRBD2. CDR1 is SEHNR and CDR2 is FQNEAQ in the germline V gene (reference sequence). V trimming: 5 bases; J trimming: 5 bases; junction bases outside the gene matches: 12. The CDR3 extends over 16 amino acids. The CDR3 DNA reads TGTGCCAGCAGCCCCGACCGCCGAGCGGGGGTAGATACGCAGTATTTT. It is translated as CASSPDRRAGVDTQYF.

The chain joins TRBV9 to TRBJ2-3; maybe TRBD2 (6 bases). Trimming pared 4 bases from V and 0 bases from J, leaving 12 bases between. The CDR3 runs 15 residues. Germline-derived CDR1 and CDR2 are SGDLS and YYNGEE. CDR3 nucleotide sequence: TGTGCCAGCAGCAAACTAGCAGCTAGCACAGATACGCAGTATTTT. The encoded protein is CASSKLAASTDTQYF. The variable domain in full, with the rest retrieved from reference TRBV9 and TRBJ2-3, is DSGVTQTPKHLITATGQRVTLRCSPRSGDLSVYWYQQSLDQGLQFLIQYYNGEERAKGNILERFSAQQFPDLHSELNLSSLELGDSALYFCASSKLAASTDTQYFGPGTRLTVL.

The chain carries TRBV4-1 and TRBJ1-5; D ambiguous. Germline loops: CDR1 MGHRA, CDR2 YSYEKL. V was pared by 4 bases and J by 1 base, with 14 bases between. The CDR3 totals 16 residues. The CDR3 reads CASSPTTADSNQPQHF. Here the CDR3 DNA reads TGCGCCAGCAGCCCCACCACGGCGGACAGCAATCAGCCCCAGCATTTT.

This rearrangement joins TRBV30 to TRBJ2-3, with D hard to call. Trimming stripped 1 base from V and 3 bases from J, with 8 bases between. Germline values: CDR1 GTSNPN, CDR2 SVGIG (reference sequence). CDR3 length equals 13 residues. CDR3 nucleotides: TGTGCCTGGAGTGCAGCTGGGACAGATACGCAGTATTTT. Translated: CAWSAAGTDTQYF.

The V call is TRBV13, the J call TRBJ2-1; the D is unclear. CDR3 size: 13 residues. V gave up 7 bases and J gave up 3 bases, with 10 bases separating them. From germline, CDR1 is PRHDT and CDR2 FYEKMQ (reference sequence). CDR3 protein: CASTSGGYNEQFF. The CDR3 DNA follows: TGTGCCAGCACCTCGGGTGGCTACAATGAGCAGTTCTTC.

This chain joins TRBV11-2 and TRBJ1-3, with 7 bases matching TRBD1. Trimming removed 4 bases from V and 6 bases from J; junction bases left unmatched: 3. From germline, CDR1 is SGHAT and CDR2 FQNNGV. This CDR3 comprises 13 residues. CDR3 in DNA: TGTGCCAGCAGCTCAGACAGGGCAAACACCATATATTTT. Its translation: CASSSDRANTIYF. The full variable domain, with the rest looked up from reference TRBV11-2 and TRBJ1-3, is EAGVAQSPRYKIIEKRQSVAFWCNPISGHATLYWYQQILGQGPKLLIQFQNNGVVDDSQLPKDRFSAERLKGVDSTLKIQPAKLEDSAVYLCASSSDRANTIYFGEGSWLTVV.

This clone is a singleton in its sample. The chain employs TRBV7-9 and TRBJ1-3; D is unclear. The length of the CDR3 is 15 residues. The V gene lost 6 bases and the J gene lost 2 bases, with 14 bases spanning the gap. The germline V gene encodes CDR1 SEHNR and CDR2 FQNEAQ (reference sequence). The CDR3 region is CASRVGMEAGNTIYF. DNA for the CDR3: TGTGCCAGCAGGGTGGGAATGGAGGCTGGAAACACCATATATTTT.

The CDR3 DNA follows: TGTGCCAGCAGCTCCAGACAGGCGTTGGAGAACACTGAAGCTTTCTTT. It is translated as CASSSRQALENTEAFF. V usage is TRBV7-6 and J usage is TRBJ1-1; D is perhaps TRBD1 (6 bases). The ends were cut back, 4 bases at V and 1 base at J, with 16 bases in the middle. Per the germline V gene, CDR1 is SGHVS and CDR2 is FNYEAQ. This CDR3 spans 16 amino acids. Full variable domain (missing parts from reference TRBV7-6 and TRBJ1-1): GAGVSQSPRYKVTKRGQDVALRCDPISGHVSLYWYRQALGQGPEFLTYFNYEAQQDKSGLPNDRFSAERPEGSISTLTIQRTEQRDSAMYRCASSSRQALENTEAFFGQGTRLTVV.

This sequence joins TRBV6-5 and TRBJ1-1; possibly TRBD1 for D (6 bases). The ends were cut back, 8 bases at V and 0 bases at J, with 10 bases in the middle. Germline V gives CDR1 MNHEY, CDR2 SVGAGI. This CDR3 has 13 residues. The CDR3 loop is CASGQGMNTEAFF. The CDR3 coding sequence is TGTGCCAGCGGGCAGGGGATGAACACTGAAGCTTTCTTT.

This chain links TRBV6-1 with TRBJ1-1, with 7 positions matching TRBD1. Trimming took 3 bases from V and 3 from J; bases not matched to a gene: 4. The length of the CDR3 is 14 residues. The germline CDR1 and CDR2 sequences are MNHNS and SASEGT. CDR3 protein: CASSDRGGDTEAFF. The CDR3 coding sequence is TGTGCCAGCAGTGACAGGGGGGGCGACACTGAAGCTTTCTTT.

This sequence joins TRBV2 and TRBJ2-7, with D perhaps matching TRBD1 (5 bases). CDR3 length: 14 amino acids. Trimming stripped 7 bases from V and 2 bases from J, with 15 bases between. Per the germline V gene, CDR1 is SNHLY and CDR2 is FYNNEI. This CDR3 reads CASTLVQAAYEQYF. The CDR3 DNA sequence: TGTGCCAGCACCCTCGTACAGGCAGCCTACGAGCAGTACTTC. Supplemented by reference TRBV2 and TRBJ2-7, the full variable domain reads EPEVTQTPSHQVTQMGQEVILRCVPISNHLYFYWYRQILGQKVEFLVSFYNNEISEKSEIFDDQFSVERPDGSNFTLKIRSTKLEDSAMYFCASTLVQAAYEQYFGPGTRLTVT.